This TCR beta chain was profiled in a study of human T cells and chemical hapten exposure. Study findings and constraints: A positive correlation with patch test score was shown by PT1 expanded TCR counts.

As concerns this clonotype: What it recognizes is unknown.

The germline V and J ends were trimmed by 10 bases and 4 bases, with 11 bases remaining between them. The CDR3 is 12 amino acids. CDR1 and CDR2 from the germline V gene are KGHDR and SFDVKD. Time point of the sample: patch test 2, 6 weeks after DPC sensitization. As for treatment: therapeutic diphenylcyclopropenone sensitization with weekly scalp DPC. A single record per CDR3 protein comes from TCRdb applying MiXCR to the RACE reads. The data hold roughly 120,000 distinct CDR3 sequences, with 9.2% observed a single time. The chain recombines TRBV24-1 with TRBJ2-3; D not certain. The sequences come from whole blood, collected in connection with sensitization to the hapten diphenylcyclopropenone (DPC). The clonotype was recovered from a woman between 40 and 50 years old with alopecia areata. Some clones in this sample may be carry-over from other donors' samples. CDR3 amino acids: CATSLNADTQYF. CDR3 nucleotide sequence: TGTGCCACGAGTCTTAATGCAGATACGCAGTATTTT.